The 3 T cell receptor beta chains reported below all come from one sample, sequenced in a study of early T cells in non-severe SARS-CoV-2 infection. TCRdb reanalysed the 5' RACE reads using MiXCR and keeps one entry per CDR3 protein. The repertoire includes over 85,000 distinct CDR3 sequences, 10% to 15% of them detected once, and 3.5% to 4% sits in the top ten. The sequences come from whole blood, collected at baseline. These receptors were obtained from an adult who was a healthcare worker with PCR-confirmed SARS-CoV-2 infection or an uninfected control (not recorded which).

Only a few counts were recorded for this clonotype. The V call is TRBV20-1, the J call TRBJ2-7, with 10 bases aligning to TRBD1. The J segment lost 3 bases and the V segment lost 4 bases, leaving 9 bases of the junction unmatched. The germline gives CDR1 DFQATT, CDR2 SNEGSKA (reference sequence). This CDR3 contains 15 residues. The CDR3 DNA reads TGCAGTGCTACCCGGACAGGGGGAACGAACTACGAGCAGTACTTC. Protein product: CSATRTGGTNYEQYF.

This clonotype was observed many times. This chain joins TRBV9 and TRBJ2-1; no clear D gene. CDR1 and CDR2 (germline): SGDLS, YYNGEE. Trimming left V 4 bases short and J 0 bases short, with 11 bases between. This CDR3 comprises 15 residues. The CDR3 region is CASSLTTSSYNEQFF. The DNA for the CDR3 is TGTGCCAGCAGCCTTACCACGAGCTCCTACAATGAGCAGTTCTTC.

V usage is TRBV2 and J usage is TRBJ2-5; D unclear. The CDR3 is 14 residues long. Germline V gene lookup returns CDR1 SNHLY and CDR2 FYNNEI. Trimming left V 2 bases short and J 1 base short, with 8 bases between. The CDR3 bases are TGTGCCAGCAGTGAACGACCGATCCAAGAGACCCAGTACTTC. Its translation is CASSERPIQETQYF. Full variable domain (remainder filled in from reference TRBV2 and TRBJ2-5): EPEVTQTPSHQVTQMGQEVILRCVPISNHLYFYWYRQILGQKVEFLVSFYNNEISEKSEIFDDQFSVERPDGSNFTLKIRSTKLEDSAMYFCASSERPIQETQYFGPGTRLLVL.